A selection of T cell receptor beta chains follows, all from one sample in a study of OX40 agonist ivuxolimab in advanced cancers. The data were produced by immunoSEQ multiplex PCR, yet TCRdb's version contains in-frame clones alone and is incomplete. In the table there are 65,000 to 95,000 clones, roughly 90% of which are singletons. Specimen: CD4+ or CD8+ T cells sorted from blood, collected in a trial of the OX40 agonist ivuxolimab. The receptors here all came from an adult with an advanced solid tumor such as melanoma, head and neck, liver or kidney cancer. CDR3s include the opening cysteine and the closing phenylalanine or tryptophan. Each record gives: CDR3 DNA, CDR3 protein, V gene, D gene, J gene, clone size. The D gene is left open where the match is weak. A row's size may be missing; if present it is once, few, many or a size class.

CDR3nt: TGTGCCAGCAGTTACAACGGAAGAGGGGGTGATTCACCCCTCCACTTT; CDR3aa: CASSYNGRGGDSPLHF; v_gene: TRBV6-5; d_gene: -; j_gene: TRBJ1-6; abundance: -
CDR3nt: TGTGCCAGCAGCTTAGTTCGGCTAGCGGGGGGTCTGGAGTGGAATGAGCAGTTCTTC; CDR3aa: CASSLVRLAGGLEWNEQFF; v_gene: TRBV13; d_gene: TRBD2; j_gene: TRBJ2-1; abundance: -
CDR3nt: TGTGCCAGCAGTTTACGGCCCGGGGAGCTGTTTTTT; CDR3aa: CASSLRPGELFF; v_gene: TRBV27; d_gene: -; j_gene: TRBJ2-2; abundance: -
CDR3nt: TGTGCCGTTTTAGCCGGGCGAGCGGATGGCTACACCTTC; CDR3aa: CAVLAGRADGYTF; v_gene: TRBV2; d_gene: -; j_gene: TRBJ1-2; abundance: -
CDR3nt: TGTGCCAACAGGGTGGACAGGTTCAATTCACCCCTCCACTTT; CDR3aa: CANRVDRFNSPLHF; v_gene: TRBV2; d_gene: TRBD1; j_gene: TRBJ1-6; abundance: -
CDR3nt: TGTGCCAGCAGCCAAGATTTGGAGGGACCCCGCACAGATACGCAGTATTTT; CDR3aa: CASSQDLEGPRTDTQYF; v_gene: TRBV4-2; d_gene: -; j_gene: TRBJ2-3; abundance: once
CDR3nt: TGTGCCAGCAGCGTACTACTAGCGGGGGAAAACGGGGAGCTGTTTTTT; CDR3aa: CASSVLLAGENGELFF; v_gene: TRBV5-6; d_gene: TRBD2; j_gene: TRBJ2-2; abundance: -
CDR3nt: TGTGCCAGCAGTCACATCGACGGGGACACTGAAGCTTTCTTT; CDR3aa: CASSHIDGDTEAFF; v_gene: TRBV6-6; d_gene: -; j_gene: TRBJ1-1; abundance: -
CDR3nt: TGTGCCTGGGATCCCGGGACAGGGGTCTACGAGCAGTACTTC; CDR3aa: CAWDPGTGVYEQYF; v_gene: TRBV30; d_gene: TRBD1; j_gene: TRBJ2-7; abundance: -
CDR3nt: TGTGCCATCAGTGAGATCTACCCCTCCACTGAGCAGTTCTTC; CDR3aa: CAISEIYPSTEQFF; v_gene: TRBV10-3; d_gene: -; j_gene: TRBJ2-1; abundance: -
CDR3nt: TGTGCCAGCAGCCGGCTGGCGGGGGGGCGAGAGACCCAGTACTTC; CDR3aa: CASSRLAGGRETQYF; v_gene: TRBV11-2; d_gene: TRBD2; j_gene: TRBJ2-5; abundance: -
CDR3nt: TGTGCCAGCAGCTTAGTAGGGGGGCGCGGTCATTGGCCCCAGCATTTT; CDR3aa: CASSLVGGRGHWPQHF; v_gene: TRBV7-9; d_gene: -; j_gene: TRBJ1-5; abundance: -
CDR3nt: TGCGCCAGCAGCCAAGATGGCCTAGCGTCAACCTACGAGCAGTACTTC; CDR3aa: CASSQDGLASTYEQYF; v_gene: TRBV4-1; d_gene: -; j_gene: TRBJ2-7; abundance: -
CDR3nt: TGCAGCGCACGGTCCGGGACAGGCTACGAGCAGTACTTC; CDR3aa: CSARSGTGYEQYF; v_gene: TRBV29-1; d_gene: TRBD1; j_gene: TRBJ2-7; abundance: -
CDR3nt: TGTGCCAGCAGTGAAGGTGGGAGCAATCAGCCCCAGCATTTT; CDR3aa: CASSEGGSNQPQHF; v_gene: TRBV25-1; d_gene: -; j_gene: TRBJ1-5; abundance: -
CDR3nt: TGTGCCAGCAGCTCATACGCCCCGAACACTGAAGCTTTCTTT; CDR3aa: CASSSYAPNTEAFF; v_gene: TRBV7-9; d_gene: -; j_gene: TRBJ1-1; abundance: -
CDR3nt: TGTGCCAGCAGGGGGACAGGGGAGTACGAGCAGTACTTC; CDR3aa: CASRGTGEYEQYF; v_gene: TRBV7-6; d_gene: TRBD1; j_gene: TRBJ2-7; abundance: -
CDR3nt: TGTGCCAGCTCTCTTTCTCGGGCAAATGAAGCTTTCTTT; CDR3aa: CASSLSRANEAFF; v_gene: TRBV18; d_gene: -; j_gene: TRBJ1-1; abundance: -
CDR3nt: TGTGCCAGCAGTTACTTGGGCGGGGGGAAAGATACGCAGTATTTT; CDR3aa: CASSYLGGGKDTQYF; v_gene: TRBV6-6; d_gene: TRBD2; j_gene: TRBJ2-3; abundance: -
CDR3nt: TGTGCCAGCCGGAAGGGCTACGAGCAGTACTTC; CDR3aa: CASRKGYEQYF; v_gene: TRBV11-2; d_gene: -; j_gene: TRBJ2-7; abundance: few
CDR3nt: TGTGCCAGCAGCTATCCATCTGCCCAAGAGACCCAGTACTTC; CDR3aa: CASSYPSAQETQYF; v_gene: TRBV5-6; d_gene: -; j_gene: TRBJ2-5; abundance: -
CDR3nt: TGCGCCAGCAGCCCCTGGGGGGGGGACCCCTACGAGCAGTACTTC; CDR3aa: CASSPWGGDPYEQYF; v_gene: TRBV5-1; d_gene: TRBD2; j_gene: TRBJ2-7; abundance: -
CDR3nt: TGTGCCAGCAGCCAATGGGTCCTACGGACAAAGGCTAGGTCACCCCTCCACTTT; CDR3aa: CASSQWVLRTKARSPLHF; v_gene: TRBV2; d_gene: -; j_gene: TRBJ1-6; abundance: -
CDR3nt: TGTGCCTGGAGTATTTCCCAGGGAAGCGCCTACGAGCAGTACTTC; CDR3aa: CAWSISQGSAYEQYF; v_gene: TRBV30; d_gene: -; j_gene: TRBJ2-7; abundance: -
CDR3nt: TGTGCCAGCAGCTTAAGAAGACTCACCGAGCAGTACTTC; CDR3aa: CASSLRRLTEQYF; v_gene: TRBV7-2; d_gene: -; j_gene: TRBJ2-7; abundance: -
CDR3nt: TGTGCCAGCAGTGCGCGGGGGACCCATATTTGGGGCTACACCTTC; CDR3aa: CASSARGTHIWGYTF; v_gene: TRBV6-5; d_gene: -; j_gene: TRBJ1-2; abundance: -
CDR3nt: TGTGCCAGCAGCGCCCTCCCAGCAGATACGCAGTATTTT; CDR3aa: CASSALPADTQYF; v_gene: TRBV9; d_gene: -; j_gene: TRBJ2-3; abundance: -
CDR3nt: TGCGCCAGCAGCCAAGAAAGCGGGGGCACAGATACGCAGTATTTT; CDR3aa: CASSQESGGTDTQYF; v_gene: TRBV4-3; d_gene: TRBD2; j_gene: TRBJ2-3; abundance: medium-sized
CDR3nt: TGTGCCAGCAGCGAGGGGGGGTCCAGTGAAAAACTGTTTTTT; CDR3aa: CASSEGGSSEKLFF; v_gene: TRBV9; d_gene: -; j_gene: TRBJ1-4; abundance: -
CDR3nt: TGCGCCAGCGGGGGGGCCTACAATGAGCAGTTCTTC; CDR3aa: CASGGAYNEQFF; v_gene: TRBV10-1; d_gene: TRBD2; j_gene: TRBJ2-1; abundance: -
CDR3nt: TGCGCCAGCAGCTTGAATTCTCGATCAGGGCGTGCAGGGGAGCAGTACTTC; CDR3aa: CASSLNSRSGRAGEQYF; v_gene: TRBV5-1; d_gene: -; j_gene: TRBJ2-7; abundance: few
CDR3nt: TGTGCCAGCAGCGGTCTAGCCGACAATGAGCAGTTCTTC; CDR3aa: CASSGLADNEQFF; v_gene: TRBV9; d_gene: -; j_gene: TRBJ2-1; abundance: -
CDR3nt: TGTGCCAGCAGTCTCACTTCAGGGGGCAATGAGCAGTTCTTC; CDR3aa: CASSLTSGGNEQFF; v_gene: TRBV6-5; d_gene: TRBD1; j_gene: TRBJ2-1; abundance: -
CDR3nt: TGTGCCAGCATCCCGGTCGCGAACACCGGGGAGCTGTTTTTT; CDR3aa: CASIPVANTGELFF; v_gene: TRBV6-6; d_gene: -; j_gene: TRBJ2-2; abundance: once
CDR3nt: TGCGCCAGCAGCCAAGACCCGGTGGCTAATGAAAAACTGTTTTTT; CDR3aa: CASSQDPVANEKLFF; v_gene: TRBV4-1; d_gene: -; j_gene: TRBJ1-4; abundance: -
CDR3nt: TGTGCCAGCAGGCGGGACAGGGGCCCCTCCTACAATGAGCAGTTCTTC; CDR3aa: CASRRDRGPSYNEQFF; v_gene: TRBV5-4; d_gene: TRBD1; j_gene: TRBJ2-1; abundance: -
CDR3nt: TGTGCCAGCAGCAAAGCGCGCAGGGCTACCACAGATACGCAGTATTTT; CDR3aa: CASSKARRATTDTQYF; v_gene: TRBV21-1; d_gene: -; j_gene: TRBJ2-3; abundance: -
CDR3nt: TGTGCCAGCAGCGGGAACAGGGGGCTTCAAGAGACCCAGTACTTC; CDR3aa: CASSGNRGLQETQYF; v_gene: TRBV9; d_gene: TRBD1; j_gene: TRBJ2-5; abundance: -
CDR3nt: TGTGCCAGCAGCTTAGGTTCAGGGTGGGAACCTAATGAAAAACTGTTTTTT; CDR3aa: CASSLGSGWEPNEKLFF; v_gene: TRBV7-6; d_gene: -; j_gene: TRBJ1-4; abundance: -
CDR3nt: TGTGCCAGCAGCCCCGAGGGGACATCCCGCACCGGGGAGCTGTTTTTT; CDR3aa: CASSPEGTSRTGELFF; v_gene: TRBV5-6; d_gene: -; j_gene: TRBJ2-2; abundance: once